The source of this T cell receptor (beta chain) is a study of T cell changes during pregnancy in multiple sclerosis. The data were produced by immunoSEQ multiplex PCR, yet TCRdb's version contains in-frame clones alone and is incomplete. The table lists 55,000 to 75,000 clones, 91% of them singletons. The TCR comes from a female donor in good health, enrolled as a control in a pregnancy study. The material was peripheral blood, obtained in the third trimester of pregnancy.

The CDR3 loop reads CASSPGQGESNYGYTF. CDR3 in DNA: TGTGCCAGCAGTCCAGGACAGGGGGAAAGTAACTATGGCTACACCTTC. This chain connects TRBV27 to TRBJ1-2; 10 bases are a match to TRBD1. The CDR3 runs to 16 residues. J was trimmed by 1 base and V by 5 bases; bases with no gene match: 7. In germline, CDR1 is MNHEY, CDR2 SMNVEV (reference sequence).